These 2 T cell receptor beta chains came from one sample sequenced in a study of cytomegalovirus exposure and HLA in healthy donors (dated by TCRdb to between 2016 and 2019). Library prep was done by the immunoSEQ multiplex PCR assay. For the multiplex PCR, a mixture combining 60 forward primers for TCR Vbeta segments and 13 reverse primers for TCR Jbeta segments was used. Drawn from immuneACCESS, this table holds only the in-frame rearrangements with V and J called that TCRdb kept. Clones are partly lost; checked studies trace under half to an unresolved V gene and leave the rest unexplained. Recorded for this sample are some 150,000 clones; roughly two thirds of them occurred a single time. The top ten clones comprise over 13% of the sample. Sequenced input: PBMCs. The receptors come from a human donor in good health.

The V call is TRBV29-1, the J call TRBJ1-1; 7 bases line up with TRBD1. V was pared by 4 bases and J by 3 bases, with 5 bases of the junction left unmatched. The CDR3 consists of 13 residues. Germline V gene sequence: CDR1 SQVTM, CDR2 ANQGSEA. The CDR3 loop is CSVATTGDTEAFF. DNA of the CDR3: TGCAGCGTTGCGACAACAGGGGACACTGAAGCTTTCTTT.

The V call is TRBV27, the J call TRBJ2-7; 11 bases agree with TRBD2. This CDR3 has 15 residues. Germline V lookup: CDR1 MNHEY, CDR2 SMNVEV (reference sequence). Trimming cost V 3 bases and J 5 bases; bases outside gene matches: 6. The CDR3, as DNA: TGTGCCAGCAGTTTTTCCCTAGCGGGAGGTAACGAGCAGTACTTC. This sequence encodes CASSFSLAGGNEQYF.